This T cell receptor beta chain was profiled in a study of beta chain features in type 1 diabetes. The study's findings and limits: There was a moderate but significant shortening of TCRB CDR3s in all four CD4+ subsets of Type 1 diabetes patients. High-TCR-expressing cells could be over-represented by cDNA sequencing. TCRB repertoires of naive, central memory and Treg cells appeared more similar among patients than among healthy donors.

This clone has only a few counts. The antigen is undetermined. Expressed TCRB transcripts were sequenced after all isolated RNA was converted to cDNA. Roughly 3.7 million reads, on average, came from each naive, central memory and regulatory T cell sample. Repertoires were generated with immunoSEQ multiplex PCR, while TCRdb's copy carries only in-frame clones and drops some. The data show hundreds of thousands of clones, with 10% to 15% seen just once and approximately 0.02% held by the top ten. Germline loops: CDR1 SGDLS, CDR2 YYNGEE. Trimming removed 3 bases from V and 1 base from J; junction bases left unmatched: 6. The CDR3 runs 15 residues.

V usage is TRBV9 and J usage is TRBJ1-1, with 7 bases fitting TRBD1. The source is a man aged 18 to 30 with type 1 diabetes. The sequenced material came from naive CD4+ T cells from blood. The CDR3 protein is CASSATGAENTEAFF. CDR3 sequence (DNA): TGTGCCAGCAGCGCCACAGGGGCTGAGAACACTGAAGCTTTCTTT. Using reference TRBV9 and TRBJ1-1 for the parts outside the CDR3, the full variable domain is DSGVTQTPKHLITATGQRVTLRCSPRSGDLSVYWYQQSLDQGLQFLIQYYNGEERAKGNILERFSAQQFPDLHSELNLSSLELGDSALYFCASSATGAENTEAFFGQGTRLTVV.